Presented here are 26 T cell receptor beta chains from one specimen sequenced in a study of T cell repertoires in cytomegalovirus infection. TCRdb analysed the reads with MiXCR anew, one entry per CDR3 protein. The sample records some 800,000 distinct CDR3 sequences, 30% to 35% being singletons. These receptors are not linked to any known antigen. Material: cultured CD8+ T cells from PBMCs, obtained from culture after CMV antigen stimulation. The receptors derive from a human donor in good health (CMV status not recorded). Some clones in this sample may be carry-over from other donors' samples.

The table lists this clonotype with a few counts. DNA of the CDR3: TGTGCCAGCAGTTTAAGTGGACAGCGGGGGGGGGAGCAGTACTTC. This sequence encodes CASSLSGQRGGEQYF. The chain is built from TRBV12-3 or TRBV12-4 and TRBJ2-7; TRBD2 matches at 10 bases. CDR3 size: 15 residues. Germline trimming cut 2 bases from V and 7 bases from J; bases unmatched to any gene: 8.

This chain links TRBV10-2 with TRBJ1-1; D gene ambiguous. The germline CDR1 and CDR2 sequences are WSHSY and SAAADI. CDR3 length equals 13 residues. V lost 2 bases to trimming and J lost 5 bases, with 9 bases between them. CDR3: CASSEEVGTEAFF. In nucleotides, the CDR3 is TGCGCCAGCAGTGAGGAGGTGGGAACTGAAGCTTTCTTT.

V usage is TRBV5-4 and J usage is TRBJ2-1; D unresolved. V lost 1 base, J lost 12 bases, and 14 bases lay in between. Germline CDR1 is SGHNT and CDR2 is YYREEE (reference sequence). The CDR3 contains 13 residues. Here the CDR3 DNA reads TGTGCCAGCAGCTTGCCTGACTTCCTGTTGCAGTTCTTC. It is translated as CASSLPDFLLQFF.

The J gene is TRBJ2-7, the V gene TRBV5-6; TRBD1 aligns across 8 bases. The CDR3 contains 13 residues. Germline V gene sequence: CDR1 SGHDT, CDR2 YYEEEE. V was clipped by 2 bases and J by 7 bases; unmatched bases: 5. The CDR3 spells CASSFQGAREQYV. The DNA for the CDR3 is TGTGCCAGCAGCTTCCAGGGGGCGCGAGAGCAGTACGTC.

This clonotype occurred many times. The DNA of the CDR3 is TGCGCCAGCAGCCAAACAGGCATTTCACCCCTCCACTTT. Protein sequence: CASSQTGISPLHF. V and J are TRBV4-1 and TRBJ1-6; perhaps TRBD1 as D (5 bases). The CDR3 loop spans 13 amino acids. Trimming stripped 2 bases from V and 9 bases from J, with 8 bases between. Per germline, CDR1 MGHRA and CDR2 YSYEKL.

This clonotype appeared a few times. The chain links TRBV2 to TRBJ1-4; 9 nucleotides line up with TRBD1. Losses at the gene ends were 3 bases for V and 6 bases for J; bases not matched to a gene: 5. Germline loops: CDR1 SNHLY, CDR2 FYNNEI. CDR3 length: 15 amino acids. The CDR3 nucleotides are TGTGCCAGCAGTGAGTGGACAGGGGATTATGAAAAACTGTTTTTT. This encodes CASSEWTGDYEKLFF.

This sequence joins TRBV29-1 and TRBJ2-5; unclear D gene. CDR1 SQVTM and CDR2 ANQGSEA come from the germline V gene. This CDR3 has 12 amino acids. Trimming pared 2 bases from V and 3 bases from J, leaving 7 bases between. The CDR3 coding sequence is TGCAGCGTTGAACTTAAGGAAGAGACCCAGTACTTC. This translates into CSVELKEETQYF.

CDR3 in amino acids: CASTRDSGTSGGRGSYNEQFF. In DNA, the CDR3 is TGTGCCAGCACCAGAGACTCTGGGACTAGCGGGGGCCGAGGGTCCTACAATGAGCAGTTCTTC. The V gene is TRBV2, the J gene TRBJ2-1; the match to TRBD2 covers 14 bases. V gave up 7 bases and J gave up 1 base; unmatched junction bases: 18. The CDR3 contains 21 residues. From germline, CDR1 is SNHLY and CDR2 FYNNEI. The complete variable domain, with remaining parts taken from reference TRBV2 and TRBJ2-1, reads EPEVTQTPSHQVTQMGQEVILRCVPISNHLYFYWYRQILGQKVEFLVSFYNNEISEKSEIFDDQFSVERPDGSNFTLKIRSTKLEDSAMYFCASTRDSGTSGGRGSYNEQFFGPGTRLTVL.

This chain links TRBV5-6 with TRBJ2-5, with 8 bases lining up with TRBD1. V was pared by 3 bases and J by 0 bases, with 10 bases of the junction left unmatched. CDR1 SGHDT and CDR2 YYEEEE come from the germline V gene. CDR3 length: 17 residues. CDR3 DNA sequence: TGTGCCAGCAGCTCATGGGTACAGGGGGAGTACCAAGAGACCCAGTACTTC. This encodes CASSSWVQGEYQETQYF.

There are a few counts of this clonotype. The gene calls are TRBV5-1 and TRBJ1-2, with 8 bases lining up with TRBD1. V lost 8 bases, J lost 0 bases, and 6 bases stayed unmatched. The CDR3 contains 14 residues. CDR1 is SGHRS, CDR2 YFSETQ, per germline. CDR3 residues: CASRGTGANYGYTF. The CDR3 DNA sequence: TGCGCCAGTCGGGGGACAGGCGCTAACTATGGCTACACCTTC.

This chain joins TRBV4-2 and TRBJ2-5; the D is unclear. Between the trimmed V and J ends, which lost 4 bases and 6 bases, there was a span of 9 bases. In germline, CDR1 is LGHNA, CDR2 YNFKEQ. The CDR3 consists of 12 residues. The CDR3 loop reads CASSLLGKTQYF. CDR3 DNA: TGTGCCAGCAGCCTCTTAGGCAAGACCCAGTACTTC.

This clonotype was observed a few times. This chain joins TRBV19 and TRBJ1-2, with TRBD1 as a possible D gene (5 bases). The CDR3 length is 13 residues. V gave up 6 bases and J gave up 4 bases, with 12 bases separating them. Germline values: CDR1 LNHDA, CDR2 SQIVND (reference sequence). The CDR3: CASRQGVVYGYTF. The CDR3 DNA reads as TGTGCCAGTAGGCAGGGAGTGGTCTATGGCTACACCTTC.

Points on this clonotype: An end of the junction does not agree with germline; a read error may underlie this. CDR3 in amino acids: CVSSQNPGASYGYTF. The CDR3 region has the DNA TGTGTCAGCAGCCAAAACCCAGGGGCCAGCTATGGCTACACCTTC. The chain is built from TRBV14 and TRBJ1-2; weak D call: TRBD1 (6 bases). The germline CDR1 and CDR2 sequences are SGHDN and FVKESK. CDR3 length: 15 residues.

This clonotype was recorded a few times. V is TRBV6-5 and J is TRBJ1-2; D is ambiguous. The V end was cut by 8 bases, the J end by 4 bases, with 17 bases between. This CDR3 has 14 amino acids. CDR1 and CDR2 (germline): MNHEY, SVGAGI. The CDR3 DNA reads as TGTGCCAGCGGCAACTCGTGTGCGTGCTATGGCTACACCTTC. Translating gives CASGNSCACYGYTF.

This clonotype occurred many times. The rearrangement uses TRBV7-2 and TRBJ1-1; no firm D call. With 2 bases removed from V and 0 bases from J, the gap between germline ends came to 10 bases. This CDR3 spans 15 amino acids. CDR1 is SGHTA, CDR2 FQGNSA, per germline. Here the CDR3 reads CASSLSPVLNTEAFF. The DNA for the CDR3 is TGTGCCAGCAGCTTATCTCCGGTCCTGAACACTGAAGCTTTCTTT.

This chain joins TRBV12-3 or TRBV12-4 and TRBJ1-1; D is unclear. The ends were cut back, 7 bases at V and 8 bases at J, with 11 bases in the middle. The CDR3 runs to 11 residues. CDR3: CASKVFGEAFF. The DNA for the CDR3 is TGTGCCAGCAAGGTTTTTGGGGAAGCTTTCTTT.

The chain combines TRBV6-6 with TRBJ2-5; maybe TRBD2 (6 bases). V dropped 5 bases and J dropped 3 bases, with 19 bases sitting between them. This CDR3 region has 16 residues. From germline, CDR1 is MNHNY and CDR2 SVGAGI (reference sequence). The CDR3 DNA reads as TGTGCCAGCAGTAAACACCTATGGGGGGAGAAAGAGACCCAGTACTTC. Residues: CASSKHLWGEKETQYF.

The rearrangement joins TRBV5-6 to TRBJ2-2; unclear D gene. V lost 4 bases to trimming and J lost 6 bases, with 10 bases between them. The CDR3 sequence is 13 residues long. Per germline, CDR1 SGHDT and CDR2 YYEEEE. The CDR3 bases are TGTGCCAGCAGCGTACACTTCCCCGGGGAGCTGTTTTTT. Translation gives CASSVHFPGELFF.

The chain joins TRBV7-6 to TRBJ1-2; 7 nucleotides agree with TRBD1. CDR3 size: 15 residues. J gave up 0 bases and V 7 bases, and 8 bases lay outside the gene matches. Germline V gene data show CDR1 as SGHVS and CDR2 as FNYEAQ. For the CDR3, the DNA is TGTGCCAGCATCCAGGGGGGTACTACTAACTATGGCTACACCTTC. It yields the protein CASIQGGTTNYGYTF.

This clonotype was detected many times. The chain links TRBV7-2 to TRBJ1-5, with no clear D. The CDR3 has 13 residues. Germline values: CDR1 SGHTA, CDR2 FQGNSA. Trimming pared 0 bases from V and 4 bases from J, leaving 4 bases between. For the CDR3, the DNA is TGTGCCAGCAGCTTAGCTAGAAATCAGCCCCAGCATTTT. It codes for CASSLARNQPQHF.

A word on this clonotype: A much larger clone is a single base away; this may be a read error. This chain connects TRBV7-8 to TRBJ1-5; the D is unclear. The V gene's germline CDR1 is SGHVS and CDR2 FQNEAQ. This CDR3 is 13 amino acids long. The CDR3 DNA is TGTGTCAGCAGCGCCAATAGCAATCAGCCCCAGCATTTT. It specifies CVSSANSNQPQHF.

The CDR3 loop reads CASSEWGPDTGELFF. In nucleotides, the CDR3 is TGTGCCAGCAGTGAATGGGGGCCCGACACCGGGGAGCTGTTTTTT. This chain uses TRBV6-1 with TRBJ2-2, with D possibly being TRBD1 (6 bases). V was trimmed by 2 bases and J by 3 bases, leaving 10 bases between them. CDR1 is MNHNS, CDR2 SASEGT, per germline. The CDR3 spans 15 residues.

This clonotype was seen a few times. The rearrangement links TRBV7-9 to TRBJ2-5; D remains ambiguous. Looked up from germline, CDR1 is SEHNR and CDR2 is FQNEAQ (reference sequence). Trimming took 2 bases from V and 2 from J, leaving 15 bases between them. There are 16 residues in the CDR3. The chain's CDR3 is CASSLKSPPTQETQYF. The CDR3, as DNA: TGTGCCAGCAGCTTAAAAAGTCCACCCACGCAAGAGACCCAGTACTTC.

This clonotype was detected many times. This chain joins TRBV27 and TRBJ1-5; TRBD1 matches at 7 bases. This CDR3 is built from 14 residues. Germline V gives CDR1 MNHEY, CDR2 SMNVEV (reference sequence). V was pared by 2 bases and J by 3 bases, with 1 base of the junction left unmatched. The CDR3 sequence: CASSLTGANQPQHF. The CDR3 nucleotides are TGTGCCAGCAGTTTAACAGGGGCCAATCAGCCCCAGCATTTT.

This chain links TRBV18 with TRBJ1-5, with D unclear. Between the trimmed V and J ends, which lost 3 bases and 8 bases, there was a span of 14 bases. The CDR3 extends over 14 amino acids. CDR1 is KGHSH and CDR2 is LQKENI in the germline V gene. The CDR3 region has the DNA TGTGCCAGCTCACCTGACGGAATCAAGGAGCCCCAGCATTTT. Residues: CASSPDGIKEPQHF. Looking up the rest from reference TRBV18 and TRBJ1-5 gives the full variable domain: NAGVMQNPRHLVRRRGQEARLRCSPMKGHSHVYWYRQLPEEGLKFMVYLQKENIIDESGMPKERFSAEFPKEGPSILRIQQVVRGDSAAYFCASSPDGIKEPQHFGDGTRLSIL.

This clonotype was detected many times. The chain combines TRBV7-2 with TRBJ2-3; D may be TRBD1 or TRBD2 (5 bases each). In germline, CDR1 is SGHTA, CDR2 FQGNSA. The CDR3 sequence is 16 residues long. Trimming left V 5 bases short and J 3 bases short, with 18 bases between. CDR3 coding DNA: TGTGCCAGCAGCCCTGGGGGTCTGAGTCGGACAGATACGCAGTATTTT. It codes for CASSPGGLSRTDTQYF.